This T cell receptor (beta chain) comes out of a study of cytomegalovirus exposure and HLA in healthy donors. Overall study: Assignment to the Caucasian-associated ancestry cluster applied to more than 75% of the approximately 360 genotyped donors.

PCR amplification relied on 60 Vbeta primers (plus 13 Jbeta primers). Generated by immunoSEQ multiplex PCR, the TCRdb table keeps only in-frame clones and is missing some. The sample has roughly 150,000 clones, roughly four fifths seen once; the top ten hold over 2.5%. The length of the CDR3 is 12 residues. Trimming took 4 bases from V and 1 from J, leaving 4 bases between them. Germline CDR1 reads MNHEY; CDR2 reads SVGAGI. The sample holds a few counts of this clone. V and J are TRBV6-5 and TRBJ1-1; D gene uncertain. Sequenced material: PBMCs. This receptor was taken from a female donor in good health and CMV-seronegative. In nucleotides, the CDR3 is TGTGCCAGCAGTTCCAGGAACACTGAAGCTTTCTTT. Translated, it gives CASSSRNTEAFF.